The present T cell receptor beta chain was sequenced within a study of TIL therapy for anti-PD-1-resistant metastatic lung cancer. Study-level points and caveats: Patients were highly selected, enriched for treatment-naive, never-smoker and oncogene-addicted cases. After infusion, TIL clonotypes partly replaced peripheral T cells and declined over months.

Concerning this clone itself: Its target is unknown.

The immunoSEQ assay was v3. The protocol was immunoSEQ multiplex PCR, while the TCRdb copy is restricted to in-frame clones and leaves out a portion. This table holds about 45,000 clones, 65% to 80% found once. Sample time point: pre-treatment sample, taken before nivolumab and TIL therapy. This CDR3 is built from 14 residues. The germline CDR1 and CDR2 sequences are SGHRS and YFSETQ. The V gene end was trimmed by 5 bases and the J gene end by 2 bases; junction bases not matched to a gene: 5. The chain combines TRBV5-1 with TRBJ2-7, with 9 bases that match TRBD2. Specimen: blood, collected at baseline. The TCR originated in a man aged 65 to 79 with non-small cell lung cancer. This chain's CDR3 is CASSYSGSAYEQYF. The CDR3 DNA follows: TGCGCCAGCAGTTATAGCGGGAGTGCCTACGAGCAGTACTTC. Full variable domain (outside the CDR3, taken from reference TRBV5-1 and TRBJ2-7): KAGVTQTPRYLIKTRGQQVTLSCSPISGHRSVSWYQQTPGQGLQFLFEYFSETQRNKGNFPGRFSGRQFSNSRSEMNVSTLELGDSALYLCASSYSGSAYEQYFGPGTRLTVT.